The rows below give T cell receptor beta chains drawn from one sample of a study of T cell changes during pregnancy in multiple sclerosis. Measured with immunoSEQ multiplex PCR; TCRdb has only the in-frame clones, and not every one. The sample yields 95,000 to 110,000 clones, 92% seen once. The material sequenced was peripheral blood, taken in the third trimester of pregnancy. The receptors shown here come from a female donor in good health, enrolled as a control in a pregnancy study. CDR3s include the opening cysteine and the closing phenylalanine or tryptophan. The D gene is left open where the match is weak. A row's size may be missing; if present it is once, few, many or a size class.

d_gene	v_gene	abundance	j_gene	CDR3aa	CDR3nt
-	TRBV7-6	once	TRBJ1-4	CASSLTGATNEKLFF	TGTGCCAGCAGCCTAACAGGAGCAACTAATGAAAAACTGTTTTTT
-	TRBV7-9	few	TRBJ2-7	CASSLARSAYEQYF	TGTGCCAGCAGCTTAGCCAGATCCGCCTACGAGCAGTACTTC
-	TRBV29-1	-	TRBJ1-4	CSVGGQAGLKLFF	TGCAGCGTTGGAGGGCAGGCGGGGTTAAAACTGTTTTTT
TRBD1	TRBV4-3	-	TRBJ1-2	CASSQGTGSGYTF	TGCGCCAGCAGCCAAGGGACAGGGTCTGGCTACACCTTC
TRBD2	TRBV13	-	TRBJ2-3	CASSLFGGVASTDTQYF	TGTGCCAGCAGCTTATTTGGGGGGGTTGCTAGCACAGATACGCAGTATTTT
TRBD1	TRBV30	-	TRBJ2-1	CAWARQGARSYNEQFF	TGTGCCTGGGCGCGACAGGGGGCTAGGTCCTACAATGAGCAGTTCTTC
-	TRBV6-5	-	TRBJ2-2	CASSSRGGGNTGELFF	TGTGCCAGCAGTTCCCGAGGGGGGGGGAACACCGGGGAGCTGTTTTTT
-	TRBV7-6	-	TRBJ2-7	CASSLNIGSSYEQYF	TGTGCCAGCAGCTTAAATATTGGCAGCTCCTACGAGCAGTACTTC
-	TRBV5-6	-	TRBJ2-2	CASSLPNSAGTGELFF	TGTGCCAGCAGCTTGCCCAATTCGGCGGGCACCGGGGAGCTGTTTTTT
-	TRBV11-3	-	TRBJ2-7	CASSLDTGSSYEQYF	TGTGCCAGCAGCTTAGATACAGGAAGCTCCTACGAGCAGTACTTC
-	TRBV5-1	-	TRBJ1-1	CASSSRQADTEAFF	TGCGCCAGCAGCTCGAGACAGGCTGACACTGAAGCTTTCTTT
-	TRBV11-1	-	TRBJ2-3	CASSLDAGHSYF	TGTGCCAGCAGCTTAGATGCCGGACACTCGTATTTT
-	TRBV5-5	-	TRBJ1-2	CASSLWRGNYGYTF	TGTGCCAGCAGCTTATGGAGGGGAAACTATGGCTACACCTTC
-	TRBV7-2	-	TRBJ1-1	CASSLQGNTEAFF	TGTGCCAGCAGCTTGCAGGGAAACACTGAAGCTTTCTTT
-	TRBV27	-	TRBJ2-2	CASSRTGELFF	TGTGCCAGCTCTCGTACCGGGGAGCTGTTTTTT
TRBD2	TRBV7-3	-	TRBJ2-5	CASSQGTSKTQYF	TGTGCCAGCAGCCAGGGGACTAGTAAGACCCAGTACTTC
-	TRBV6-4	-	TRBJ1-1	CASSAGENTEAFF	TGTGCCAGCAGTGCGGGGGAGAACACTGAAGCTTTCTTT
TRBD1	TRBV11-3	once	TRBJ2-7	CASSPRQGNSYEQYF	TGTGCCAGCAGCCCACGACAGGGCAACTCCTACGAGCAGTACTTC
TRBD2	TRBV2	-	TRBJ2-1	CASSEGVAGGPIDEQFF	TGTGCCAGCAGTGAGGGGGTAGCGGGGGGGCCTATCGATGAGCAGTTCTTC
-	TRBV6-1	-	TRBJ1-6	CASSPQGFSPLHF	TGTGCCAGCAGTCCACAGGGTTTCTCACCCCTCCACTTT
-	TRBV13	-	TRBJ2-7	CASSGRRRAPYEQYF	TGTGCCAGCAGCGGACGCCGGCGGGCCCCCTACGAGCAGTACTTC
-	TRBV5-1	-	TRBJ2-7	CASRPYPSYSSYEQYF	TGCGCCAGCAGGCCCTACCCTTCGTATAGCTCCTACGAGCAGTACTTC
-	TRBV6-6	-	TRBJ1-4	CASSYSHATNEKLFF	TGTGCCAGCAGTTACAGCCATGCAACTAATGAAAAACTGTTTTTT
-	TRBV2	-	TRBJ2-1	CASSVTGYNEQFF	TGTGCCAGCAGTGTTACAGGGTACAATGAGCAGTTCTTC
-	TRBV15	-	TRBJ1-5	CATSRVEGGRQPQHF	TGTGCCACCAGCAGAGTTGAGGGGGGGAGGCAGCCCCAGCATTTT
-	TRBV20-1	-	TRBJ2-7	CSARNGNEQYF	TGCAGTGCTAGGAACGGTAACGAGCAGTACTTC
-	TRBV19	-	TRBJ1-5	CASSRGRQASYSNQPQHF	TGTGCCAGTAGTCGTGGAAGACAGGCCTCCTATAGCAATCAGCCCCAGCATTTT
-	TRBV30	-	TRBJ1-1	CAWSPQGGTEAFF	TGTGCCTGGAGTCCCCAGGGAGGCACTGAAGCTTTCTTT
TRBD1	TRBV2	-	TRBJ1-2	CASSRTGDRRVGYTF	TGTGCCAGCAGCAGGACAGGGGATCGGCGCGTAGGCTACACCTTC
-	TRBV23-1	-	TRBJ1-6	CASSQFGQRPMIYNSPLHF	TGCGCCAGCAGTCAATTTGGTCAGCGACCCATGATCTATAATTCACCCCTCCACTTT
-	TRBV5-6	-	TRBJ1-2	CASSFPATGYGYTF	TGTGCCAGCAGCTTCCCAGCAACGGGCTATGGCTACACCTTC
-	TRBV2	-	TRBJ2-1	CASSVGGLGNEQFF	TGTGCCAGCAGTGTGGGAGGTTTGGGCAATGAGCAGTTCTTC
TRBD2	TRBV19	-	TRBJ2-1	CASMTSGGALEQFF	TGTGCCAGTATGACTAGCGGGGGGGCCCTAGAGCAGTTCTTC
TRBD1	TRBV27	-	TRBJ1-1	CASSLAAGGAMNTEAFF	TGTGCCAGCAGTTTAGCAGCAGGGGGCGCGATGAACACTGAAGCTTTCTTT
TRBD1	TRBV11-2	-	TRBJ1-2	CASSLGQGYGYTF	TGTGCCAGCAGCTTAGGACAGGGATATGGCTACACCTTC
TRBD1	TRBV13	-	TRBJ2-7	CASSWGTATYEQYF	TGTGCCAGCAGCTGGGGGACAGCGACCTACGAGCAGTACTTC
TRBD1	TRBV9	-	TRBJ1-2	CASSSSRGEGGYGYTF	TGTGCCAGCAGCTCCTCCAGGGGGGAAGGGGGCTATGGCTACACCTTC
-	TRBV9	-	TRBJ1-3	CASSAYSSGNTIYF	TGTGCCAGCAGCGCCTATAGCTCTGGAAACACCATATATTTT
-	TRBV7-9	-	TRBJ1-2	CASSLDAHRIHYGYTF	TGTGCCAGCAGCTTAGACGCCCACAGGATTCACTATGGCTACACCTTC
TRBD2	TRBV27	once	TRBJ2-7	CASSLASGGFYEQYF	TGTGCCAGCAGTTTGGCTAGCGGGGGATTCTACGAGCAGTACTTC
TRBD2	TRBV4-3	-	TRBJ2-3	CASSQDSQLAGLLDTQYF	TGCGCCAGCAGCCAAGATTCCCAACTAGCGGGGCTACTAGATACGCAGTATTTT
TRBD1	TRBV7-2	-	TRBJ2-3	CASSLLPGQGTGKDTQYF	TGTGCCAGCAGCCTCCTCCCGGGACAGGGAACAGGGAAAGATACGCAGTATTTT
-	TRBV19	-	TRBJ1-1	CASSIAGGGTEAFF	TGTGCCAGTAGTATAGCGGGAGGGGGGACTGAAGCTTTCTTT
-	TRBV12-5	-	TRBJ2-2	CASGFGKEAVGHVELFF	TGTGCTAGTGGTTTTGGAAAAGAGGCGGTGGGACACGTGGAGCTGTTTTTT
TRBD1	TRBV6-6	-	TRBJ1-5	CASRKGQEGNQPQHF	TGTGCCAGCAGAAAGGGACAGGAAGGTAATCAGCCCCAGCATTTT
-	TRBV7-9	-	TRBJ2-7	CASSQTDSSYEQYF	TGTGCCAGCAGCCAGACGGACAGCTCCTACGAGCAGTACTTC
-	TRBV12-5	-	TRBJ2-7	CASVQTGFDDYEQYF	TGTGCTAGTGTTCAAACAGGGTTCGACGACTACGAGCAGTACTTC
TRBD1	TRBV6-1	-	TRBJ1-3	CASSDGQGADTIYF	TGTGCCAGCAGTGACGGACAGGGGGCAGACACCATATATTTT
TRBD2	TRBV7-2	-	TRBJ2-2	CASSTTSGLNTGELFF	TGTGCCAGCAGCACCACTAGCGGGTTAAACACCGGGGAGCTGTTTTTT
-	TRBV5-6	-	TRBJ2-1	CASSLVGGANNEQFF	TGTGCCAGCAGCTTGGTAGGGGGGGCTAACAATGAGCAGTTCTTC
TRBD1	TRBV11-3	-	TRBJ1-5	CASSRDSNQPQHF	TGTGCCAGCAGCCGGGACAGTAATCAGCCCCAGCATTTT
TRBD2	TRBV15	-	TRBJ2-1	CATSGVAAGGTNNEQFF	TGTGCCACCAGCGGGGTTGCAGCGGGGGGGACCAACAATGAGCAGTTCTTC
TRBD1	TRBV2	-	TRBJ1-5	CASSGTGGDQPQHF	TGTGCCAGCAGCGGGACAGGGGGCGATCAGCCCCAGCATTTT